The T cell receptor (beta chain) under discussion was sequenced for a study of control samples from healthy donors and cancer patients (dated by TCRdb to the early 2020s). To prepare the library, the immunoSEQ multiplex PCR assay was applied. TCRdb's version of the immuneACCESS table is confined to in-frame rearrangements and falls short of the full clone set. An unresolved V gene accounts for under half of the shortfall where checked; the remainder is of unknown origin. The sample records some 130,000 clones, about 95% of which are singletons. Less than 4% of the sample comes from the top ten. CDR1 and CDR2 were assigned from the germline V gene as MNHEY and SVGEGT. CDR3 length: 11 amino acids, cysteine to phenylalanine. Only CDR3 DNA remains: 33 bases, in frame from the first base. The junction shows trimming of 5 bases on V and 6 bases on J, plus 7 bases between the germline ends. Comment on this clone: Its specific antigen is unknown. No per-base quality is available; no much larger clone lies one base away.

This sequence was found in a man aged 30 to 45 in good health. The chain was built from TRBV6-2 or TRBV6-3 and TRBJ1-1; the D gene is not confidently resolved. The sequencing sample was made of blood. The DNA sequence reads TGTGCCAGCAGTCTGACGGCTGAAGCTTTCTTT. It encodes CASSLTAEAFF.